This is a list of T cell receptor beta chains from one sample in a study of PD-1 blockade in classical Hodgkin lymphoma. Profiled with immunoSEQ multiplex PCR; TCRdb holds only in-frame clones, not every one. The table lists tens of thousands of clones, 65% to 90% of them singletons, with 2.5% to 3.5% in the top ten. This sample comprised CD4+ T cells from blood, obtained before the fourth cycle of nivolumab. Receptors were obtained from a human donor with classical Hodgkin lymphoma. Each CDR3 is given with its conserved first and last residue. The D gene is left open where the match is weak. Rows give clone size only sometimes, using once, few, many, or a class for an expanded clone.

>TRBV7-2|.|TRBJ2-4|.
TGTGCCAGCAACATTCCGGGATCCCCGAACATTCAGTACTTC
CASNIPGSPNIQYF
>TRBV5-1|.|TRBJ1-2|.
TGCGCCAGCAGCTTGGATCCAGGGGCCGTCTATGGCTACACCTTC
CASSLDPGAVYGYTF
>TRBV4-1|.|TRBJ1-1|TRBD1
TGCGCCAGCAAACCAGAACAGGGGAAAGACACTGAAGCTTTCTTT
CASKPEQGKDTEAFF
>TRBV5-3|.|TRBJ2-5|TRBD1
TGTGCCAGCAGCCGGGGACAGGGGGACGCCCGGGGCAACTTC
CASSRGQGDARGNF
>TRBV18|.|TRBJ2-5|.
TGTGCCAGCTCACCACCGCACGGCCAAGAGACCCAGTACTTC
CASSPPHGQETQYF
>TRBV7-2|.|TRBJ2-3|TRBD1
TGTGCCAGCAGCTTAACATGGACAGGGCCTGCGTATTTT
CASSLTWTGPAYF
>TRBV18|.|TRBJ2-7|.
TGTGCCAGCTCATCAGGGTTCACCTACGAGCAGTACTTC
CASSSGFTYEQYF
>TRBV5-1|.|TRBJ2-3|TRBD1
TGCGCCAGCAGCTTGGCCGGCAGGGGGCGGTTGGCAGATACGCAGTATTTT
CASSLAGRGRLADTQYF
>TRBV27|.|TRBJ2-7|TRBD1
TGTGCCAGCAGTACCAGACAGGGGCAGCAGTACTTC
CASSTRQGQQYF
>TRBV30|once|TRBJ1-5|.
TGTGCCTGGGATCGACATTCTCAGCCCCAGCATTTT
CAWDRHSQPQHF
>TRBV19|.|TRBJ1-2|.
TGTGCCAGTAATAAGGGGTCCGCTAACTATGGCTACACCTTC
CASNKGSANYGYTF
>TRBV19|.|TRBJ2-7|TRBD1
TGTGCCAGTAGTTGGACAGGGATAGCGTACGAGCAGTACTTC
CASSWTGIAYEQYF
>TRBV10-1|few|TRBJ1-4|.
TGCGCCAGTCACAGGGAGCCCGGTGAAAAACTGTTTTTT
CASHREPGEKLFF
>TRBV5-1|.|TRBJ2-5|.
TGCGCCAGCAGCTTGGTCGCGGACACCCAAGAGACCCAGTACTTC
CASSLVADTQETQYF
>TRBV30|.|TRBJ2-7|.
TGTGCCTGGTCGGAGGGTACCGAGCAGTACTTC
CAWSEGTEQYF
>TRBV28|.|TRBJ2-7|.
TGTGCCAGCAGTTGGACTTACGAGCAGTACTTC
CASSWTYEQYF
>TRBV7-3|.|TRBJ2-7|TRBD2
TGTGCCAGCAGCTTAATGAGCGGGGCGATCTACGAGCAGTACTTC
CASSLMSGAIYEQYF
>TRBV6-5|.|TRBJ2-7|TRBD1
TGTGCCAGCAGTTACCGGACAGGGGGCGCGCGGGAGCAGTACTTC
CASSYRTGGAREQYF